A single sample gave rise to the 26 T cell receptor beta chains below, sequenced in a study of shared clonotypes between healthy human individuals. Repertoires were generated with immunoSEQ multiplex PCR, while TCRdb's copy carries only in-frame clones and drops some. This table has millions of clones, about 95% appearing once. Sequencing was carried out using naive CD4+ T cells sorted from blood. Subset given: CD45RA+ positively selected. The origin of the receptors is a young man in good health.

The rearrangement links TRBV9 to TRBJ1-3; D is undetermined. The V end lost 4 bases, the J end lost 0 bases, and 20 bases lay between the germline ends. The germline CDR1 and CDR2 sequences are SGDLS and YYNGEE. The CDR3 is made up of 18 amino acids. The CDR3 protein is CASSQRPVGVDSGNTIYF. CDR3 nucleotides: TGTGCCAGCAGCCAACGCCCGGTCGGGGTTGACTCTGGAAACACCATATATTTT.

On this clone itself: Other nucleotide sequences from this sample produce the same CDR3. V is TRBV5-4 and J is TRBJ2-1, with D uncertain. Germline V gene data show CDR1 as SGHNT and CDR2 as YYREEE (reference sequence). V gave up 3 bases and J gave up 6 bases, with 10 bases separating them. The CDR3 extends over 13 amino acids. CDR3 DNA sequence: TGTGCCAGCAGCTCCCAGACTCTCAATGAGCAGTTCTTC. Protein product: CASSSQTLNEQFF.

This chain links TRBV28 with TRBJ1-4; D call uncertain. The CDR3 runs to 12 residues. CDR1 and CDR2 from the germline V gene are MDHEN and SYDVKM. Deletions cut 2 bases from V and 10 bases from J, with 8 bases between. In DNA form, the CDR3 reads TGTGCCAGCAGTTTAGTTGGAGGAAAACTGTTTTTT. Amino acids: CASSLVGGKLFF. Variable domain in full (rest from reference TRBV28 and TRBJ1-4): DVKVTQSSRYLVKRTGEKVFLECVQDMDHENMFWYRQDPGLGLRLIYFSYDVKMKEKGDIPEGYSVSREKKERFSLILESASTNQTSMYLCASSLVGGKLFFGSGTQLSVL.

This chain joins TRBV18 and TRBJ1-1, with unresolved D. Trimming shortened V by 5 bases and J by 1 base, and 11 bases separated the two germline ends. The germline V gene has CDR1 KGHSH and CDR2 LQKENI. This CDR3 spans 14 amino acids. The CDR3 protein is CASSRDRSNTEAFF. CDR3 sequence (DNA): TGTGCCAGCTCAAGAGACCGATCGAACACTGAAGCTTTCTTT.

The CDR3 is CASSDPIWGQKYYSGNTIYF. The CDR3 coding sequence is TGTGCCAGCAGTGATCCGATCTGGGGCCAAAAATATTACTCTGGAAACACCATATATTTT. The V and J genes are TRBV6-1 and TRBJ1-3; TRBD1 is a possible D gene (5 bases). CDR1 MNHNS and CDR2 SASEGT come from the germline V gene. Trimming removed 3 bases at V and 0 bases at J, with 24 bases between. This CDR3 spans 20 amino acids.

This clone was picked up one time. The chain employs TRBV5-4 and TRBJ2-7, with D possibly being TRBD1 or TRBD2 (6 bases each). CDR1 is SGHNT and CDR2 is YYREEE in the germline V gene (reference sequence). There are 16 residues in the CDR3. Trimming cost V 1 base and J 7 bases, with 21 bases left between them. The CDR3 protein is CASSLRGRQGSGEQYF. CDR3 nucleotide sequence: TGTGCCAGCAGCTTGCGAGGGAGGCAGGGGAGCGGAGAGCAGTACTTC.

This chain connects TRBV11-1 to TRBJ2-2; D call uncertain. In germline, CDR1 is SGHAT, CDR2 FQDESV (reference sequence). The CDR3 is made up of 14 amino acids. V lost 5 bases and J lost 7, with 14 bases in between. Here the CDR3 DNA reads TGTGCCAGCAGCCAGGCAAGGGCGAGCGGGGAGCTGTTTTTT. It codes for CASSQARASGELFF. Combining the CDR3 with reference TRBV11-1 and TRBJ2-2 gives the whole variable domain EAEVAQSPRYKITEKSQAVAFWCDPISGHATLYWYRQILGQGPELLVQFQDESVVDDSQLPKDRFSAERLKGVDSTLKIQPAELGDSAMYLCASSQARASGELFFGEGSRLTVL.

This clone appeared once. This sequence joins TRBV5-8 and TRBJ2-7; no reliable D call. The CDR3 runs 16 residues. Trimming took off 2 bases at V and 3 bases at J, with 18 bases between the two ends. Germline lookup yields CDR1 SGHTS and CDR2 YDEGEE. The CDR3 DNA reads as TGTGCCAGCAGCTTTGGGTGGGCAGACCTCAGCTACGAGCAGTACTTC. Protein: CASSFGWADLSYEQYF.

This chain joins TRBV18 and TRBJ1-1; 7 bases align to TRBD1. The V gene's germline CDR1 is KGHSH and CDR2 LQKENI. The CDR3 has 16 amino acids. Unmatched junction bases numbered 8, after V lost 4 bases and J lost 0 bases. Written as DNA, the CDR3 is TGTGCCAGCTCACGGGTGGGACAGAACATGAACACTGAAGCTTTCTTT. This gives the protein CASSRVGQNMNTEAFF.

The chain employs TRBV7-2 and TRBJ2-2, with D perhaps TRBD1 or TRBD2 (5 bases each). Trimming left V 3 bases short and J 6 bases short, with 14 bases between. The CDR3 contains 15 residues. Germline V gene sequence: CDR1 SGHTA, CDR2 FQGNSA. CDR3 in amino acids: CASSLRGDHPGELFF. CDR3 DNA sequence: TGTGCCAGCAGCTTGCGAGGGGACCATCCCGGGGAGCTGTTTTTT.

V usage is TRBV6-6 and J usage is TRBJ2-3; the match to TRBD2 covers 8 bases. Germline lookup yields CDR1 MNHNY and CDR2 SVGAGI (reference sequence). Trimming cost V 2 bases and J 2 bases; bases outside gene matches: 6. The CDR3 consists of 16 residues. CDR3 sequence reads: CASSYPGGGNTDTQYF. The CDR3 nucleotides are TGTGCCAGCAGTTACCCCGGGGGGGGGAACACAGATACGCAGTATTTT.

This chain links TRBV9 with TRBJ2-3; D ambiguous. Germline V CDR1 and CDR2: SGDLS, YYNGEE. V shed 1 base and J shed 1 base, with 10 bases lying between them. The CDR3 sequence is 15 residues long. CDR3: CASSVKSYGTDTQYF. The CDR3 nucleotides read TGTGCCAGCAGCGTAAAGAGCTATGGCACAGATACGCAGTATTTT.

Remarks on this clone: One junction end does not reproduce the germline sequence, and a read error may be involved. The CDR3 sequence is CASSLAETSGGGELFF. CDR3 in DNA: TGTGCCAGCAGCCTAGCCGAGACTAGCGGCGGCGGGGAGCTGTTTTTT. J is TRBJ2-2 and V is TRBV7-2, with 9 bases aligning to TRBD2. The CDR3 runs to 16 residues. Germline V gene sequence: CDR1 SGHTA, CDR2 FQGNSA.

This chain joins TRBV5-1 and TRBJ1-3; 10 nucleotides match TRBD1. The germline CDR1 and CDR2 sequences are SGHRS and YFSETQ. This CDR3 contains 16 residues. Trimming cost V 4 bases and J 1 base; bases outside gene matches: 5. Here the CDR3 DNA reads TGCGCCAGCAGCGGCCCGGGACAGGGGTCTGGAAACACCATATATTTT. Translating gives CASSGPGQGSGNTIYF.

As to this clone: The same CDR3 also results from other DNA sequences found in this sample. The V call is TRBV6-5, the J call TRBJ1-1, with D perhaps matching TRBD1 (5 bases). Germline V lookup: CDR1 MNHEY, CDR2 SVGAGI. The CDR3 runs 13 residues. The V end lost 2 bases, the J end lost 5 bases, and 9 bases lay between the germline ends. This CDR3 reads CASSYVGGTEAFF. The CDR3 coding sequence is TGTGCCAGCAGTTACGTGGGGGGAACTGAAGCTTTCTTT.

The V and J genes are TRBV2 and TRBJ1-1, with 8 positions matching TRBD1. V was clipped by 6 bases and J by 4 bases; unmatched bases: 13. This CDR3 is 16 amino acids long. The germline V gene has CDR1 SNHLY and CDR2 FYNNEI. Here the CDR3 DNA reads TGTGCCAGCAGAGCCGATATGATACAGGGGGTCACTGAAGCTTTCTTT. This gives the protein CASRADMIQGVTEAFF.

This chain connects TRBV2 to TRBJ2-7; D ambiguous. CDR1 and CDR2 from the germline V gene are SNHLY and FYNNEI. Trimming shortened V by 6 bases and J by 2 bases, and 11 bases separated the two germline ends. The CDR3 extends over 13 amino acids. CDR3 bases: TGTGCCAGCAGGCTACCGGGCCCCTACGAGCAGTACTTC. Residues: CASRLPGPYEQYF. The whole variable domain, filled in from reference TRBV2 and TRBJ2-7, reads EPEVTQTPSHQVTQMGQEVILRCVPISNHLYFYWYRQILGQKVEFLVSFYNNEISEKSEIFDDQFSVERPDGSNFTLKIRSTKLEDSAMYFCASRLPGPYEQYFGPGTRLTVT.

This clone was seen once. The CDR3 bases are TGCGCCAGCAGCTCCCGGGAAGGGGGGATCACCGGGGAGCTGTTTTTT. As protein: CASSSREGGITGELFF. The chain has TRBV5-1 and TRBJ2-2; possibly TRBD1 or TRBD2 for D (6 bases each). Germline V CDR1 and CDR2: SGHRS, YFSETQ. This CDR3 comprises 16 residues. V was cut by 3 bases and J by 4 bases, with 16 bases left in between.

A few counts support this clone. The chain is built from TRBV18 and TRBJ1-2; 7 bases line up with TRBD1. The germline V gene has CDR1 KGHSH and CDR2 LQKENI. This CDR3 has 14 residues. After removal of 5 bases from V and 0 bases from J, the junction contained 3 bases not matched to a gene. The CDR3 DNA reads as TGTGCCAGCTCAGCAGGGACAGCTAACTATGGCTACACCTTC. Amino acid sequence: CASSAGTANYGYTF.

DNA of the CDR3: TGCGCCAGCAGCTTGTCTATGACCTCGGGCGGGGAGCTGTTTTTT. Its translation is CASSLSMTSGGELFF. The chain uses TRBV5-1 and TRBJ2-2; D is uncertain. CDR1 and CDR2 from the germline V gene are SGHRS and YFSETQ. V lost 1 base to trimming and J lost 7 bases, with 14 bases between them. The CDR3 sequence is 15 residues long.

The chain employs TRBV7-6 and TRBJ2-7, with D tentatively TRBD1 or TRBD2 (5 bases each). There are 14 residues in the CDR3. Germline V CDR1 and CDR2: SGHVS, FNYEAQ. V was trimmed by 5 bases and J by 2 bases, leaving 13 bases between them. As DNA, the CDR3 is TGTGCCAGCAGCCTTACGCCGGGACCCTACGAGCAGTACTTC. Translation gives CASSLTPGPYEQYF.

This clone was seen a single time. The V gene is TRBV6-5, the J gene TRBJ2-7; D is perhaps TRBD2 (5 bases). The germline gives CDR1 MNHEY, CDR2 SVGAGI. The length of the CDR3 is 11 residues. Trimming removed 5 bases from V and 8 bases from J, with 10 bases in between. This CDR3 reads CASSSGIKQYF. The CDR3 DNA sequence: TGTGCCAGCAGTAGCGGCATTAAGCAGTACTTC.

The chain couples TRBV10-3 to TRBJ2-5; D ambiguous. The CDR3 loop spans 13 amino acids. Trimming took 3 bases from V and 3 from J, leaving 8 bases between them. Germline assignment: CDR1 ENHRY and CDR2 SYGVKD. The chain's CDR3 is CAISDRLKETQYF. CDR3 DNA: TGTGCCATCAGTGACAGGCTGAAAGAGACCCAGTACTTC.

This clone has a single count. Other DNA sequences within the sample encode an identical CDR3. The rearrangement links TRBV30 to TRBJ1-1; D uncertain. The CDR3 consists of 11 residues. The germline V gene encodes CDR1 GTSNPN and CDR2 SVGIG (reference sequence). V lost 0 bases to trimming and J lost 8 bases, with 7 bases between them. The CDR3 reads CAWSVRGEAFF. The CDR3 DNA sequence: TGTGCCTGGAGTGTACGAGGGGAAGCTTTCTTT.

This clone was counted once. The chain has TRBV28 and TRBJ2-7; no clear D. Germline-derived CDR1 and CDR2 are MDHEN and SYDVKM. V gave up 5 bases and J gave up 5 bases, with 22 bases separating them. The CDR3 runs 16 residues. This CDR3 is CASSQWTWVKLDEQYF. The DNA for the CDR3 is TGTGCCAGCAGTCAGTGGACCTGGGTTAAGCTCGACGAGCAGTACTTC.

The chain joins TRBV29-1 to TRBJ1-1, with 10 bases fitting TRBD1. The CDR3 loop spans 13 amino acids. CDR1 is SQVTM and CDR2 is ANQGSEA in the germline V gene. V lost 7 bases to trimming and J lost 4 bases; unmatched junction nucleotides: 6. The CDR3 region is CSAGQGTFTEAFF. The CDR3 nucleotides read TGCAGCGCGGGACAGGGGACCTTCACTGAAGCTTTCTTT.